These T cell receptor beta chains were read from a single sample in a study of blood T cell repertoires in COVID-19. TCRdb's copy holds only in-frame clones and misses some; the assay was immunoSEQ multiplex PCR. The profile covers roughly 200,000 clones, with around 90% appearing a single time and approximately 2.2% taken by the ten largest. The specimen sequenced was PBMCs or T cells enriched from blood (not recorded which). The source is a woman in her twenties or thirties who had recovered from COVID-19. CDR3s include the opening cysteine and the closing phenylalanine or tryptophan. D genes are given only for firm matches. Clone size is shown for a subset of rows, as once, few, many or a class of expanded clone.

j_call clone_size d_call v_call cdr3_aa cdr3_nt
TRBJ1-4 . . TRBV9 CASSVGGVNEKLFF TGTGCCAGCAGCGTAGGGGGGGTTAATGAAAAACTGTTTTTT
TRBJ1-5 . TRBD1 TRBV18 CASSPSGQSNQPQHF TGTGCCAGCTCACCTTCGGGACAGAGCAATCAGCCCCAGCATTTT
TRBJ2-5 . . TRBV5-1 CASSLSTTGETQYF TGCGCCAGCAGCTTGTCGACCACGGGAGAGACCCAGTACTTC
TRBJ2-7 . . TRBV27 CASSLSGSSYEQYF TGTGCCAGCAGTTTATCCGGGAGCTCCTACGAGCAGTACTTC
TRBJ1-1 . . TRBV3-1/TRBV3-2 CASSQDKNTEAFF TGTGCCAGCAGCCAAGACAAGAACACTGAAGCTTTCTTT
TRBJ2-3 . TRBD2 TRBV14 CASSPPGLARLGAGTQYF TGTGCCAGCAGCCCACCGGGACTAGCGCGTTTGGGTGCAGGTACGCAGTATTTT
TRBJ1-1 few . TRBV12-5 CASGLFRGTPVVGTEAFF TGTGCTAGTGGTTTGTTCCGGGGGACCCCCGTTGTTGGGACTGAAGCTTTCTTT
TRBJ1-5 . . TRBV24-1 CATSEPSSNQPQHF TGTGCCACCAGTGAGCCCAGTAGCAATCAGCCCCAGCATTTT
TRBJ1-5 . TRBD1 TRBV6-5 CASFNRQGLNQPQHF TGTGCCAGCTTCAATCGACAGGGTTTGAATCAGCCCCAGCATTTT
TRBJ1-4 . . TRBV19 CASAPFGAEGEKLFF TGTGCCAGTGCCCCTTTTGGGGCGGAGGGGGAAAAACTGTTTTTT
TRBJ1-2 . . TRBV10-3 CAISESSSSNYGYTF TGTGCCATCAGTGAGTCTTCCTCCTCTAACTATGGCTACACCTTC
TRBJ1-1 once TRBD1 TRBV7-2 CASRAQGMNTEAFF TGTGCCAGCAGAGCACAGGGGATGAACACTGAAGCTTTCTTT
TRBJ1-1 . . TRBV6-5 CASRRLNRDAEAFF TGTGCCAGCAGGAGACTTAACAGGGACGCTGAAGCTTTCTTT
TRBJ2-1 . . TRBV30 CARSIGRDNEQFF TGTGCCAGATCTATTGGCAGGGACAATGAGCAGTTCTTC
TRBJ1-2 . . TRBV7-2 CASSLPRPRDYGYTF TGTGCCAGCAGCTTACCCCGACCCCGGGACTATGGCTACACCTTC
TRBJ1-1 . TRBD1 TRBV30 CAWSQPGQGADGGWTEAFF TGTGCCTGGAGCCAGCCGGGACAGGGGGCCGACGGGGGTTGGACTGAAGCTTTCTTT
TRBJ1-1 . . TRBV7-9 CASSPRGGTEAFF TGTGCCAGCAGCCCCCGTGGGGGGACTGAAGCTTTCTTT
TRBJ1-1 . . TRBV5-8 CASSLPGENTEAFF TGTGCCAGCAGCTTGCCAGGTGAGAACACTGAAGCTTTCTTT
TRBJ2-1 . TRBD1 TRBV13 CASRYSGQGAEQFF TGTGCCAGCAGATATAGTGGGCAGGGGGCTGAGCAGTTCTTC
TRBJ2-5 . TRBD2 TRBV6-5 CASSGGGYQETQYF TGTGCCAGCAGCGGGGGGGGGTACCAAGAGACCCAGTACTTC
TRBJ2-3 . . TRBV28 CASSLLADLRTDTQYF TGTGCCAGCAGTTTATTGGCCGATCTGAGGACAGATACGCAGTATTTT
TRBJ2-2 once TRBD1 TRBV5-1 CASSPRGPYHSNTGELFF TGCGCCAGCAGCCCCAGGGGGCCATACCATTCGAACACCGGGGAGCTGTTTTTT
TRBJ2-3 . TRBD1 TRBV7-9 CASNGQGTDTQYF TGTGCCAGTAATGGACAGGGCACAGATACGCAGTATTTT
TRBJ1-3 . TRBD1 TRBV11-3 CASSLPGQRNTIYF TGTGCCAGCAGCTTACCGGGACAGCGAAACACCATATATTTT
TRBJ1-1 . . TRBV19 CASSGATEAFF TGTGCCAGTAGTGGGGCCACTGAAGCTTTCTTT
TRBJ1-1 . . TRBV7-8 CASSLRGTEAFF TGTGCCAGCAGCTTGAGAGGGACTGAAGCTTTCTTT
TRBJ1-2 . TRBD1 TRBV27 CASSSRTGIKNYGYTF TGTGCCAGCAGTTCCCGGACAGGGATAAAAAACTATGGCTACACCTTC
TRBJ1-4 . TRBD1 TRBV5-4 CASSLWGQGNEKLFF TGTGCCAGCAGCTTGTGGGGACAGGGGAATGAAAAACTGTTTTTT
TRBJ1-3 . . TRBV9 CASSPYGGLFTIYF TGTGCCAGCAGCCCGTACGGGGGGCTTTTCACCATATATTTT
TRBJ1-4 few . TRBV9 CASSYRDGNEKLFF TGTGCCAGCAGCTACAGGGATGGTAATGAAAAACTGTTTTTT
TRBJ1-3 few . TRBV6-2/TRBV6-3 CASSYPETASGNTIYF TGTGCCAGCAGTTACCCCGAAACAGCCTCTGGAAACACCATATATTTT
TRBJ1-3 . . TRBV15 CATSLEVGKPGNTIYF TGTGCCACCAGCTTAGAGGTCGGGAAACCTGGAAACACCATATATTTT
TRBJ2-7 . . TRBV29-1 CSVREAQTKYEQYF TGCAGCGTTCGAGAGGCTCAGACCAAATACGAGCAGTACTTC
TRBJ2-1 . TRBD2 TRBV27 CASSRGRGDYNEQFF TGTGCCAGCTCGCGGGGGCGGGGGGACTACAATGAGCAGTTCTTC
TRBJ1-4 . TRBD1 TRBV11-1 CASSQDRGNEKLFF TGTGCCAGCAGCCAGGACAGGGGGAATGAAAAACTGTTTTTT
TRBJ1-1 . . TRBV11-1 CASSLGVNTEAFF TGTGCCAGCAGCTTAGGAGTGAACACTGAAGCTTTCTTT
TRBJ2-7 . . TRBV7-2 CASSFGLQSYEQYF TGTGCCAGCAGCTTTGGACTCCAGTCCTACGAGCAGTACTTC
TRBJ2-7 . TRBD2 TRBV6-2/TRBV6-3 CASSYSGILAARREQYF TGTGCCAGCAGTTACTCAGGCATACTAGCGGCCCGCCGCGAGCAGTACTTC
TRBJ2-7 once TRBD1 TRBV5-1 CASRGQQTYEQYF TGCGCCAGCAGGGGACAGCAGACCTACGAGCAGTACTTC
TRBJ1-2 . TRBD1 TRBV30 CAWSRQGPSYGYTF TGTGCCTGGAGCCGACAGGGGCCTAGCTATGGCTACACCTTC
TRBJ2-1 . TRBD1 TRBV5-4 CASSSDRSNEQFF TGTGCCAGCAGCTCGGACAGGAGCAATGAGCAGTTCTTC
TRBJ2-3 . TRBD2 TRBV30 CAWSVEVRGGEDTQYF TGTGCCTGGAGTGTAGAGGTCCGGGGGGGGGAAGATACGCAGTATTTT
TRBJ2-3 . . TRBV9 CASSPTGWATDTQYF TGTGCCAGCAGCCCGACAGGCTGGGCCACAGATACGCAGTATTTT